This record covers a single TCR beta chain. The V end lost 2 bases, the J end lost 5 bases, and 9 bases lay between the germline ends. This CDR3 comprises 13 residues. Per the germline V gene, CDR1 is MDHEN and CDR2 is SYDVKM. Authors' methods: Amplified reference gene primers provided the basis for estimating nucleated cell counts. Measured with immunoSEQ multiplex PCR; TCRdb has only the in-frame clones, and not every one. That table furnishes V, J and clone size, whereas the DNA furnished D and trimming. The profile shows approximately 54,000 clones, approximately 80% of them singletons. The data are from a study of blood T cell repertoires in COVID-19. As for the study in general: The United States, Italy and Spain provided the acute and convalescent COVID-19 samples. The cDNA or gDNA used as material had been derived from T cells, B-cell-depleted T cells, or PBMCs.

This sequence originates from an older woman with acute or convalescent COVID-19. The sequenced sample was peripheral blood. This sequence joins TRBV28 and TRBJ1-2; D is unresolved. CDR3 nucleotides: TGTGCCAGCAGTTTAGGAGGCCTTTATGGCTACACCTTC. It specifies CASSLGGLYGYTF.